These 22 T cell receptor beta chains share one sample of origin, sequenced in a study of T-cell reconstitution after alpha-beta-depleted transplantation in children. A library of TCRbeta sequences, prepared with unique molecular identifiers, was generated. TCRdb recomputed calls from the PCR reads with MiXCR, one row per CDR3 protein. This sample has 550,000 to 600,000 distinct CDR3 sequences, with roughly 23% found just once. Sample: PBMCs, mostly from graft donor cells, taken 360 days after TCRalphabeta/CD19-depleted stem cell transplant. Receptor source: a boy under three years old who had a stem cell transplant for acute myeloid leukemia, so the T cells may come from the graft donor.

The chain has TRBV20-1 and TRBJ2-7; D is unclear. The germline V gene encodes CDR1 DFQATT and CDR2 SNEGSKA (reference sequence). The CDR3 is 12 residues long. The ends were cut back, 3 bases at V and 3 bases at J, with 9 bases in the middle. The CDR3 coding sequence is TGCAGTGCTAGCCTCAGAAGCTACGAGCAGTACGTC. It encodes CSASLRSYEQYV.

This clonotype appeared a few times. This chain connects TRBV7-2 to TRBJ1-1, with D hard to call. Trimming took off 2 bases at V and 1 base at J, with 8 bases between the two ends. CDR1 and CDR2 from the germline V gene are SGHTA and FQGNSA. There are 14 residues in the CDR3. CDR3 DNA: TGTGCCAGCAGCTTATTACAGAAGAACACTGAAGCTTTCTTT. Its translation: CASSLLQKNTEAFF. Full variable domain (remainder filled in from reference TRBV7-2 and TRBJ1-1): GAGVSQSPSNKVTEKGKDVELRCDPISGHTALYWYRQSLGQGLEFLIYFQGNSAPDKSGLPSDRFSAERTGGSVSTLTIQRTQQEDSAVYLCASSLLQKNTEAFFGQGTRLTVV.

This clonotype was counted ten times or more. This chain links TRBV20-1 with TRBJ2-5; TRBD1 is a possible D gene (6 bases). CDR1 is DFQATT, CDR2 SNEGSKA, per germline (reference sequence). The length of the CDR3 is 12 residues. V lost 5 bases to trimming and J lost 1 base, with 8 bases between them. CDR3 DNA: TGCAGTGCTGCGGACAGCCAAGAGACCCAGTACTTC. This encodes CSAADSQETQYF.

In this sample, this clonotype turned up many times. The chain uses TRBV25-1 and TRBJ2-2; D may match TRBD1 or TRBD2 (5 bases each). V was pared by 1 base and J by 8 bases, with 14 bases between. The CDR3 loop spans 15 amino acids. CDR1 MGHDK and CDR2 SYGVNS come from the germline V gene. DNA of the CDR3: TGTGCCAGCAGTGAATCAGGGCCCTGGAGGGGGGAGCTGTTTTTT. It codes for CASSESGPWRGELFF.

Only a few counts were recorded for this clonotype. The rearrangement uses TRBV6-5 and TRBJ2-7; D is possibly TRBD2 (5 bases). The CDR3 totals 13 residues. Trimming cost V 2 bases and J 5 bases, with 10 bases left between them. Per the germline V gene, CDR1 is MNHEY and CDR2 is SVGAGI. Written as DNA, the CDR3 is TGTGCCAGCAGTTACGGGGTCGGGGACGAGCAGTACTTC. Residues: CASSYGVGDEQYF.

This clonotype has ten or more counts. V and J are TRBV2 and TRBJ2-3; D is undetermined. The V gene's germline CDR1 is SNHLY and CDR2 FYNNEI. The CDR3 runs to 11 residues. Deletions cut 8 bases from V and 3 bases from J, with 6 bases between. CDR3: CASWVTDTQYF. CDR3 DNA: TGTGCCAGCTGGGTAACAGATACGCAGTATTTT.

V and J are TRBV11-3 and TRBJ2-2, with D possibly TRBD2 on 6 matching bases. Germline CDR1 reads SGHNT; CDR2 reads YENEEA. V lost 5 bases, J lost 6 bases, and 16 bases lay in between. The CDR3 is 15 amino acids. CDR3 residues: CASSPGTLLAGELFF. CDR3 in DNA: TGTGCCAGCAGCCCCGGGACTCTACTCGCCGGGGAGCTGTTTTTT.

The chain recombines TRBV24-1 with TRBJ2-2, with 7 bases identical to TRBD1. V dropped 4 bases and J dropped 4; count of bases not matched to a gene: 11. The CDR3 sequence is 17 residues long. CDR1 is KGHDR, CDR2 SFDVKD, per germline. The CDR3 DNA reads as TGTGCCACCAGTGACTCACGACAGGGCGGCACCACCGGGGAGCTGTTTTTT. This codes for CATSDSRQGGTTGELFF.

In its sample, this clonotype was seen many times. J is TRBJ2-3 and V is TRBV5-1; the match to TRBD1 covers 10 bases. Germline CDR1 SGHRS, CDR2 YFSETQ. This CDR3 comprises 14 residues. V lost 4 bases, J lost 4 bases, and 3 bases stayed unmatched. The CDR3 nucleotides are TGCGCCAGCAGCCCGGGACAGGGGCCAGATACGCAGTATTTT. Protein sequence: CASSPGQGPDTQYF.

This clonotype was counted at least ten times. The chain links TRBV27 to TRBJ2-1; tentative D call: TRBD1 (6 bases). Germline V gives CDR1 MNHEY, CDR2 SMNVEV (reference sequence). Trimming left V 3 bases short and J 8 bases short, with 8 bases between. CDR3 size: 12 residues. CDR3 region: CASSFQGHEQFF. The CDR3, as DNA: TGTGCCAGCAGTTTTCAGGGGCATGAGCAGTTCTTC.

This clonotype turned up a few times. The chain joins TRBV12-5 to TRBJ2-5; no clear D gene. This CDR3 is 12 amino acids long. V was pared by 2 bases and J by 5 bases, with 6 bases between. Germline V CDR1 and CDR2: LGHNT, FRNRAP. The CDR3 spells CASGLRPETQYF. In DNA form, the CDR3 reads TGTGCTAGTGGTTTGCGACCGGAGACCCAGTACTTC.

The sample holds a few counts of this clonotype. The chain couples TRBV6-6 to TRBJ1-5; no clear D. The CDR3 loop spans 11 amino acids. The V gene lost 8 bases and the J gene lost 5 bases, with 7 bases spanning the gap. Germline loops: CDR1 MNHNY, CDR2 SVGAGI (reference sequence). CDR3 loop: CASGPYQPQHF. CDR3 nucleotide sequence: TGTGCCAGCGGGCCCTATCAGCCCCAGCATTTT.

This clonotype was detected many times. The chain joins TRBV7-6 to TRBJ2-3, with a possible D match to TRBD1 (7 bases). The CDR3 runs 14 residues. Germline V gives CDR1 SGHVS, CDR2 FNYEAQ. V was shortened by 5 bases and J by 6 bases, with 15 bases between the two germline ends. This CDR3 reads CASSQEAGGDTQYF. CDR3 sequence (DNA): TGTGCCAGCAGCCAGGAAGCAGGGGGGGATACGCAGTATTTT.

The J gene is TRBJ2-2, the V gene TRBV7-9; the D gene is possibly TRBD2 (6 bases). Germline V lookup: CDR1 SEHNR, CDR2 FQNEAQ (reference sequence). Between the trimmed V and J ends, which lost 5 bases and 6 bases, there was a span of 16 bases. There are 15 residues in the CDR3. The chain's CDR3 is CASSPKRLVSGELFF. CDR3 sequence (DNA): TGTGCCAGCAGCCCAAAAAGACTAGTATCCGGGGAGCTGTTTTTT.

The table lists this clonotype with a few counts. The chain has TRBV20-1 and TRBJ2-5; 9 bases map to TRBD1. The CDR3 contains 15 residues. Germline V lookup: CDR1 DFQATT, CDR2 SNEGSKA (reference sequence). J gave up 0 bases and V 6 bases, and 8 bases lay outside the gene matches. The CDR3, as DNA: TGCAGTGCCCCGGACGGGACAGGGTACCAAGAGACCCAGTACTTC. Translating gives CSAPDGTGYQETQYF.

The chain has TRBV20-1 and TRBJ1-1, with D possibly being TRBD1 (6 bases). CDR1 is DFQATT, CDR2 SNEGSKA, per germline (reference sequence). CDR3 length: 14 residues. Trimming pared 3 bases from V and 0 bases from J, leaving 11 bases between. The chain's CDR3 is CSASVGQLNTEAFF. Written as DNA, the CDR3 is TGCAGTGCTAGCGTCGGACAGCTGAACACTGAAGCTTTCTTT.

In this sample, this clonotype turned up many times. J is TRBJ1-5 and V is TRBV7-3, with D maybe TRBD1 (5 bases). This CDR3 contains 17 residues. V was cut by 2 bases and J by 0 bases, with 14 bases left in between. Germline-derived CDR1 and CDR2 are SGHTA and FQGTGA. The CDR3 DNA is TGTGCCAGCAGCTTACCCGTGGACACTCGTAGCAATCAGCCCCAGCATTTT. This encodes CASSLPVDTRSNQPQHF.

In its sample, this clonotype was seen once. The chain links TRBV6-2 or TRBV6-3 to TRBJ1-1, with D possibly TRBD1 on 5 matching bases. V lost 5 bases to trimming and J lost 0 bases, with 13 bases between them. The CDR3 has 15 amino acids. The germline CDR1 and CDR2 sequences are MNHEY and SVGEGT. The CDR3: CASSPWDGLNTEAFF. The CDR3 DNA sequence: TGTGCCAGCAGTCCGTGGGACGGTTTGAACACTGAAGCTTTCTTT.

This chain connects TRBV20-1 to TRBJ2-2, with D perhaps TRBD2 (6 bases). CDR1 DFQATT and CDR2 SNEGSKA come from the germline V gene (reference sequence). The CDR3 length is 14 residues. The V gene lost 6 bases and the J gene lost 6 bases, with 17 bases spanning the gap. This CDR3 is CSALTSGSAGELFF. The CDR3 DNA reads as TGCAGTGCCCTGACTAGTGGGAGCGCCGGGGAGCTGTTTTTT.

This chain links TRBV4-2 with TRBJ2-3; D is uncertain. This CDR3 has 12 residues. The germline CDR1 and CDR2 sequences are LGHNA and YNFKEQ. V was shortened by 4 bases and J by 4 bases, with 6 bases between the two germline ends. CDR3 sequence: CASSPDADTQYF. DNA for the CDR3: TGTGCCAGCAGCCCCGACGCAGATACGCAGTATTTT.

Here the CDR3 reads CASSQVTSYNEQFF. DNA for the CDR3: TGTGCCAGCAGCCAAGTAACGTCCTACAATGAGCAGTTCTTC. The chain is built from TRBV14 and TRBJ2-1; no clear D gene. The germline CDR1 and CDR2 sequences are SGHDN and FVKESK. CDR3 length: 14 residues. V was shortened by 1 base and J by 1 base, with 5 bases between the two germline ends. The full variable domain, rest sourced from reference TRBV14 and TRBJ2-1, is EAGVTQFPSHSVIEKGQTVTLRCDPISGHDNLYWYRRVMGKEIKFLLHFVKESKQDESGMPNNRFLAERTGGTYSTLKVQPAELEDSGVYFCASSQVTSYNEQFFGPGTRLTVL.

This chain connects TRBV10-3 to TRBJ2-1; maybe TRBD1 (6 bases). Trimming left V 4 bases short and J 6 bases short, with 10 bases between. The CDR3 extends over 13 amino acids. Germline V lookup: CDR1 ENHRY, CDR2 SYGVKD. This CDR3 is CAISVGDINEQFF. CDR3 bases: TGTGCCATCAGTGTGGGGGACATCAATGAGCAGTTCTTC.